This TCR beta chain was found in a study of cytomegalovirus exposure and HLA in healthy donors (dated by TCRdb to about 2017). About the full investigation: An earlier analysis of a few hundred of the donors reported about 260 Gb of sequence data and around 120 million unique TCR beta sequences obtained from about 179 million T cells. Donor age, sex, ethnicity and CMV serostatus were collected together with the repertoire data. Of the roughly 400 genotyped donors, less than 90% were placed in the genetic ancestry cluster associated with self-reported Caucasian donors. The study aimed to test whether cataloging public T cell receptors could reveal signatures of past pathogen exposure. Genome-wide SNP genotypes for about three fifths of the roughly 700 donors were used in a later genetic analysis, which treated that subset as a discovery cohort. To decide whether each TCR beta V gene segment behaved as functional or pseudogenic, an earlier analysis of approximately 600 of the donors relied on high-throughput TCR beta sequencing. Several DR-DQ haplotypes were treated as single units for association and clustering because of strong linkage in the cohort. To study patterns of TCR occurrence, a later analysis re-analyzed previously published TCR beta repertoires from around 660 donors and added high-resolution HLA genotyping. Roughly 290 gigabases of sequencing data and around 90 million unique TCR sequences made up an early release that covered 640 HLA-typed donors. Every repertoire in the discovery cohort had been generated on one and the same sequencing platform. The study used immunosequencing to profile the T cell repertoires of approximately 690 subjects and linked those repertoires to cytomegalovirus serostatus. Across approximately 420 genotyped donors of the cohort, an average of roughly 200,000 unique TCR beta nucleotide sequences per donor were sequenced, and approximately 17% of those sequences were non-productive. The number of donors typed differed by locus, with 629-630 for A, B, C, DRB1 and DQB1, around 500 for DQA1, over 600 for DPA1, and 472 for DPB1. A separate validation cohort of about 110 different subjects was used in addition to the roughly 700-subject first cohort. High-throughput TCR immunosequencing, statistical association of individual TCRs with disease status, and machine learning were combined to predict cytomegalovirus infection status. The later analysis used no new phenotypic data to find candidate immune exposures, relying instead on TCR beta sequences and their occurrence across donors. Class I and class II HLA loci were covered by the typing at four-digit resolution. Overall study outcomes, separate from this receptor: Because counts were too low, more than 15 rarely observed V segments, including chromosome 9 orphons, were excluded from the earlier analysis of a few hundred of the donors. A further reported finding was that TCR beta sequences accurately predicted the HLA-A and HLA-B alleles for most subjects in the first cohort. Specific HLA alleles were associated with 18,000 or so TCR beta sequences at a false discovery rate of 0.05 in a later analysis. The classifier was reported to diagnose cytomegalovirus status with high specificity and sensitivity in both the original and validation cohorts. A later genetic analysis associated a missense DCLRE1C variant with V-gene and J-gene trimming of TCR beta chains, and an independent cohort replicated the association. An earlier analysis of approximately 530 of the donors showed that most TCR beta V segments appeared in productive rearrangements either about 87% or about 30% of the time, which broadly matched IMGT annotations. According to a later genetic analysis, donors in an Asian-associated ancestry cluster had fewer N-insertions in productive TCRs than the roughly 670-donor mean. In a later analysis, HLA-associated TCR beta chains were found to be more clonally expanded and to have lower generation probabilities than equally common non-associated chains. In this cohort, only TCR beta chains were sequenced, and detectable features were limited by the absence of alpha or paired-chain data. Most TCR sequences were seen in very few donors, while some public TCRs were found in many individuals. The study gave a list of 150 to 200 TCR beta chains associated with cytomegalovirus. Correlated functional status among segregating V segments might be attributable to linkage disequilibrium, but an unknown experimental factor could not be ruled out. The authors suggested that the approach could potentially be generalized to other disease states and immunological phenotypes. According to a later analysis, most CMV-associated TCR beta chains appeared to be HLA-restricted, and the HLA associations seemed to be driven largely by CMV exposure. When HLA alleles, especially DR and DQ, strongly co-occurred, attributing TCR associations to individual alleles was difficult. In vitro tests confirmed that a few of the cytomegalovirus-associated TCR beta chains recognize cytomegalovirus antigens. A later analysis reported that several top co-occurrence clusters appeared linked to parvovirus B19, influenza, CMV and Epstein-Barr virus. CMV serostatus was the only immune exposure information available for the cohort. In a later analysis, TCR association rates were found to vary across HLA loci, with the most associated TCRs seen for DRB1 alleles and the fewest for HLA-C alleles. Roughly uniform sequencing depth across donors was assumed in presence/absence analyses, although this assumption may not hold. Because the 87-base-pair reads could not distinguish some IMGT-functional V segments, including TRBV6-2 and TRBV6-3, those segments were excluded. HLA typing was unavailable for some donors at each locus, so association tests used only the typed subset. The sequencing pipeline was judged likely to have produced a cluster of highly shared sequence variants as a technical artifact.

As to this clone: Its antigen is currently not known. The sample holds no much larger clone one base away, and base qualities are not on file.

Libraries were constructed by the immunoSEQ multiplex PCR assay. The multiplex PCR relied on a mix of 60 forward primers for TCR Vbeta segments and 13 reverse primers for TCR Jbeta segments. The CDR3 region of rearranged TCR beta genes was amplified from genomic DNA with a multiplex PCR assay. Amplified TCR beta libraries were sequenced as 87-base-pair reads on the Illumina HiSeq System. The authors' analysis ran thus. In a later analysis, some 80 million unique TCR beta chains were counted across the approximately 620 repertoires, and around 10 million of these chains were shared by at least two donors. Raw reads were error-corrected and collapsed into unique sequences with a nearest-neighbor algorithm that merged closely related sequences to remove PCR and sequencing errors. To assign V, D and J gene segments, CDR3 sequences were aligned to IMGT reference sequences. For a sequence to be retained, a match of at least six nucleotides to both a V gene segment and a J gene segment was required. Rearrangements were classified as productive when the CDR3 lacked stop codons and remained in frame with V and J, and all other rearrangements were classified as non-productive. Following IMGT convention, CDR3 was defined as the stretch from the second conserved V-encoded cysteine to the conserved J-encoded phenylalanine. The earlier analysis of 500 to 600 of the donors excluded sequences that lacked an unambiguous match to a single V gene segment. An earlier analysis of a few hundred of the donors classified V segments as functional when productive rearrangements were above 56.7% and as segregating when the standard deviation between donors was above 5%. A statistical classification framework was built for diagnosing cytomegalovirus status from the catalog of TCR beta chain sequences. V and J gene assignment, in a later analysis, came from comparing TCR nucleotide sequences with IMGT/GENE-DB human TR gene sequences. Using the TCRdist pipeline, a later analysis assigned CDR3 sequences along with most-parsimonious VDJ recombination scenarios. A later analysis defined each TCR beta chain by its CDR3 amino acid sequence plus V-gene family, and excluded reads lacking a unique V-gene family. A later analysis removed 600 or so highly shared, low-generation-probability nucleotide sequences to deal with suspected cross-contamination and a sequencing artifact. For each public chain, a later analysis derived a clonal expansion index from normalized ranks of inferred template counts within each repertoire. In a later analysis, generation probabilities were computed with a VDJ recombination model fitted to out-of-frame rearrangements, and the resulting probabilities were checked against IGoR. Hypergeometric tests were used in a later analysis to score TCR-TCR, TCR-HLA and TCR-CMV co-occurrence, with a repertoire-size bias correction applied to the TCR pairs. In a later analysis, false discovery rates were estimated by permuting HLA or CMV assignments 20 times. In a later analysis, co-occurring TCRs were grouped with DBSCAN, and TCRdist sequence similarity was added when clustering was performed within HLA-allele-positive subsets. Repertoires with fewer than 30,000 or more than 120,000 public chains, plus five repertoires with anomalous nucleotide sharing, were excluded from co-occurrence clustering. The clones in this table, taken by TCRdb from immuneACCESS, are in-frame only. Not every clone is retained; where verified, under half of the shortfall comes from an unresolved V gene, and the cause of the rest is unknown. The V and J calls and clone size were taken over from that table, and D and trimming were inferred from the DNA. This sample lists about 160,000 clones; roughly nine tenths were detected once. Under 0.95% of the sample is in the top ten clones.

The cohort consisted of 670 or so healthy bone marrow donors. At the time of sampling, all cohort members were nominally healthy, though unrecorded immune exposures were likely present. The donor tested CMV seronegative and was one of the 352 seronegative cohort members. A peripheral blood sample was provided by each donor, and peripheral blood mononuclear cells were used for TCR beta sequencing. Genomic DNA extraction from the blood cell samples was performed with the Qiagen DNeasy Blood Extraction Kit. Reading from cysteine to phenylalanine, the CDR3 counts 16 amino acids. This entry keeps only the CDR3 DNA: 48 bases, framed from base 1. As encoded in the germline V gene, CDR1 is SQVTM while CDR2 is ANQGSEA. From V the trimming removes 4 bases and from J it removes 0 bases, while the gene matches leave 6 bases of the junction unaccounted for.

The TCR comes from a woman under 40 in good health and CMV-seronegative. The sequenced sample consisted of PBMCs. The rearrangement joined TRBV29-1 to TRBJ2-6; 7 bases in between match TRBD1. The CDR3 has the sequence CSVGGTVGSGANVLTF. Here is the DNA: TGCAGCGTTGGGGGGACAGTCGGCTCTGGGGCCAACGTCCTGACTTTC.